This TCR beta chain was recovered during a study of regulatory T cells in long-lasting Graves disease. Time point described: newly diagnosed GD, antithyroid drugs for less than 3 months. TCR sequences were obtained from RNA taken from PBMCs. Building the TCR beta libraries relied on iRepertoire HTBI primers, and CDR3 regions underwent Arm-PCR. TCRdb redid the calling of the multiplex PCR reads with MiXCR, one entry per CDR3 protein. The sample contains under 300,000 distinct CDR3 sequences, around 20% of which appear only once. This CDR3 is 16 amino acids long. The V gene's germline CDR1 is SEHNR and CDR2 FQNEAQ (reference sequence). Deletions cut 0 bases from V and 0 bases from J, with 9 bases between. In this sample, this clonotype turned up a few times.

Source: peripheral blood mononuclear cells (PBMCs), taken at new diagnosis, from a patient treated with antithyroid drugs. The clonotype originates from a female donor with Graves disease. The gene calls are TRBV7-9 and TRBJ1-5, with D hard to call. CDR3 in DNA: TGTGCCAGCAGCTTAGCGCAGGCAGATAGCAATCAGCCCCAGCATTTT. Translation: CASSLAQADSNQPQHF.